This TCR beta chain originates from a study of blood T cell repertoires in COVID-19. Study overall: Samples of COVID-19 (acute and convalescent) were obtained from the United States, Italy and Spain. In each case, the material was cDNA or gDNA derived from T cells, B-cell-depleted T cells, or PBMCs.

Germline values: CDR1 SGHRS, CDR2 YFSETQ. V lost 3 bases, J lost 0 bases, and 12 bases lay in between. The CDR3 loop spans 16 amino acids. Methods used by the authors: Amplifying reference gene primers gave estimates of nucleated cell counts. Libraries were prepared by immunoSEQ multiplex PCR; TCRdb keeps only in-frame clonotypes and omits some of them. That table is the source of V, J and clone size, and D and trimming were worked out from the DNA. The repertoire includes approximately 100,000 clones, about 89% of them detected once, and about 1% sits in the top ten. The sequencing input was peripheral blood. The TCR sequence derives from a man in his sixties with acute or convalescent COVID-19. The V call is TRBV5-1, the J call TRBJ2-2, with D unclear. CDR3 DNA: TGCGCCAGCAGCTACCGAGCGCCTACGAACACCGGGGAGCTGTTTTTT. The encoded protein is CASSYRAPTNTGELFF.